Below, one TCR beta chain is given with its context. Its antigen is unidentified. The data are from a study of graft-versus-host responses after intestinal transplantation. Overall study results and limits: Peak levels of circulating GvH clones tracked with early post-transplant HvG declines.

Germline CDR1 reads MNHNS; CDR2 reads SASEGT. V was cut by 2 bases and J by 0 bases, with 14 bases left in between. The CDR3 has 17 amino acids. The method was immunoSEQ multiplex PCR; TCRdb's version includes in-frame clones alone and lacks a portion of them. The table includes about 94,000 clones, roughly 90% detected once. The source material was unstimulated CD8+ T cells sorted from spleen or lymph node cells, sampled before intestinal transplant. The chain joins TRBV6-1 to TRBJ1-3; D is undetermined. This clonotype was sampled from a human donor who received an intestinal transplant. CDR3 protein: CASSERSILVSGNTIYF. The CDR3 bases are TGTGCCAGCAGTGAAAGGAGCATCTTAGTCTCTGGAAACACCATATATTTT.